This T cell receptor (beta chain) was identified in a study of beta chain features in type 1 diabetes. Findings of the study overall: Across all four CD4+ subsets, people with type 1 diabetes showed modestly shorter TCRB CDR3s.

Comments on this clone: Its specificity is unknown.

CD4+ cells of the naive, central memory, regulatory and stem cell-like memory types were sorted via CD45RO/CCR7/CD25/CD127/CD95/CD27. The isolated RNA, all of it, was reverse transcribed, so expressed TCRB transcripts were what got sequenced. The data were produced by immunoSEQ multiplex PCR, yet TCRdb's version contains in-frame clones alone and is incomplete. The sample lists 240,000 or so clones; roughly 22% were seen once. The CDR3 sequence is 17 residues long. V lost 0 bases to trimming and J lost 0 bases, with 12 bases between them. Germline V CDR1 and CDR2: LGHNA, YSLEER. The specimen was naive CD4+ T cells from blood. This clonotype originated in a woman between 40 and 50 years old with type 1 diabetes. The gene calls are TRBV4-3 and TRBJ2-1; tentatively, D is TRBD2 (7 bases). The CDR3 sequence: CASSQEIGGGSYNEQFF. DNA for the CDR3: TGCGCCAGCAGCCAAGAAATAGGGGGGGGCTCCTACAATGAGCAGTTCTTC.